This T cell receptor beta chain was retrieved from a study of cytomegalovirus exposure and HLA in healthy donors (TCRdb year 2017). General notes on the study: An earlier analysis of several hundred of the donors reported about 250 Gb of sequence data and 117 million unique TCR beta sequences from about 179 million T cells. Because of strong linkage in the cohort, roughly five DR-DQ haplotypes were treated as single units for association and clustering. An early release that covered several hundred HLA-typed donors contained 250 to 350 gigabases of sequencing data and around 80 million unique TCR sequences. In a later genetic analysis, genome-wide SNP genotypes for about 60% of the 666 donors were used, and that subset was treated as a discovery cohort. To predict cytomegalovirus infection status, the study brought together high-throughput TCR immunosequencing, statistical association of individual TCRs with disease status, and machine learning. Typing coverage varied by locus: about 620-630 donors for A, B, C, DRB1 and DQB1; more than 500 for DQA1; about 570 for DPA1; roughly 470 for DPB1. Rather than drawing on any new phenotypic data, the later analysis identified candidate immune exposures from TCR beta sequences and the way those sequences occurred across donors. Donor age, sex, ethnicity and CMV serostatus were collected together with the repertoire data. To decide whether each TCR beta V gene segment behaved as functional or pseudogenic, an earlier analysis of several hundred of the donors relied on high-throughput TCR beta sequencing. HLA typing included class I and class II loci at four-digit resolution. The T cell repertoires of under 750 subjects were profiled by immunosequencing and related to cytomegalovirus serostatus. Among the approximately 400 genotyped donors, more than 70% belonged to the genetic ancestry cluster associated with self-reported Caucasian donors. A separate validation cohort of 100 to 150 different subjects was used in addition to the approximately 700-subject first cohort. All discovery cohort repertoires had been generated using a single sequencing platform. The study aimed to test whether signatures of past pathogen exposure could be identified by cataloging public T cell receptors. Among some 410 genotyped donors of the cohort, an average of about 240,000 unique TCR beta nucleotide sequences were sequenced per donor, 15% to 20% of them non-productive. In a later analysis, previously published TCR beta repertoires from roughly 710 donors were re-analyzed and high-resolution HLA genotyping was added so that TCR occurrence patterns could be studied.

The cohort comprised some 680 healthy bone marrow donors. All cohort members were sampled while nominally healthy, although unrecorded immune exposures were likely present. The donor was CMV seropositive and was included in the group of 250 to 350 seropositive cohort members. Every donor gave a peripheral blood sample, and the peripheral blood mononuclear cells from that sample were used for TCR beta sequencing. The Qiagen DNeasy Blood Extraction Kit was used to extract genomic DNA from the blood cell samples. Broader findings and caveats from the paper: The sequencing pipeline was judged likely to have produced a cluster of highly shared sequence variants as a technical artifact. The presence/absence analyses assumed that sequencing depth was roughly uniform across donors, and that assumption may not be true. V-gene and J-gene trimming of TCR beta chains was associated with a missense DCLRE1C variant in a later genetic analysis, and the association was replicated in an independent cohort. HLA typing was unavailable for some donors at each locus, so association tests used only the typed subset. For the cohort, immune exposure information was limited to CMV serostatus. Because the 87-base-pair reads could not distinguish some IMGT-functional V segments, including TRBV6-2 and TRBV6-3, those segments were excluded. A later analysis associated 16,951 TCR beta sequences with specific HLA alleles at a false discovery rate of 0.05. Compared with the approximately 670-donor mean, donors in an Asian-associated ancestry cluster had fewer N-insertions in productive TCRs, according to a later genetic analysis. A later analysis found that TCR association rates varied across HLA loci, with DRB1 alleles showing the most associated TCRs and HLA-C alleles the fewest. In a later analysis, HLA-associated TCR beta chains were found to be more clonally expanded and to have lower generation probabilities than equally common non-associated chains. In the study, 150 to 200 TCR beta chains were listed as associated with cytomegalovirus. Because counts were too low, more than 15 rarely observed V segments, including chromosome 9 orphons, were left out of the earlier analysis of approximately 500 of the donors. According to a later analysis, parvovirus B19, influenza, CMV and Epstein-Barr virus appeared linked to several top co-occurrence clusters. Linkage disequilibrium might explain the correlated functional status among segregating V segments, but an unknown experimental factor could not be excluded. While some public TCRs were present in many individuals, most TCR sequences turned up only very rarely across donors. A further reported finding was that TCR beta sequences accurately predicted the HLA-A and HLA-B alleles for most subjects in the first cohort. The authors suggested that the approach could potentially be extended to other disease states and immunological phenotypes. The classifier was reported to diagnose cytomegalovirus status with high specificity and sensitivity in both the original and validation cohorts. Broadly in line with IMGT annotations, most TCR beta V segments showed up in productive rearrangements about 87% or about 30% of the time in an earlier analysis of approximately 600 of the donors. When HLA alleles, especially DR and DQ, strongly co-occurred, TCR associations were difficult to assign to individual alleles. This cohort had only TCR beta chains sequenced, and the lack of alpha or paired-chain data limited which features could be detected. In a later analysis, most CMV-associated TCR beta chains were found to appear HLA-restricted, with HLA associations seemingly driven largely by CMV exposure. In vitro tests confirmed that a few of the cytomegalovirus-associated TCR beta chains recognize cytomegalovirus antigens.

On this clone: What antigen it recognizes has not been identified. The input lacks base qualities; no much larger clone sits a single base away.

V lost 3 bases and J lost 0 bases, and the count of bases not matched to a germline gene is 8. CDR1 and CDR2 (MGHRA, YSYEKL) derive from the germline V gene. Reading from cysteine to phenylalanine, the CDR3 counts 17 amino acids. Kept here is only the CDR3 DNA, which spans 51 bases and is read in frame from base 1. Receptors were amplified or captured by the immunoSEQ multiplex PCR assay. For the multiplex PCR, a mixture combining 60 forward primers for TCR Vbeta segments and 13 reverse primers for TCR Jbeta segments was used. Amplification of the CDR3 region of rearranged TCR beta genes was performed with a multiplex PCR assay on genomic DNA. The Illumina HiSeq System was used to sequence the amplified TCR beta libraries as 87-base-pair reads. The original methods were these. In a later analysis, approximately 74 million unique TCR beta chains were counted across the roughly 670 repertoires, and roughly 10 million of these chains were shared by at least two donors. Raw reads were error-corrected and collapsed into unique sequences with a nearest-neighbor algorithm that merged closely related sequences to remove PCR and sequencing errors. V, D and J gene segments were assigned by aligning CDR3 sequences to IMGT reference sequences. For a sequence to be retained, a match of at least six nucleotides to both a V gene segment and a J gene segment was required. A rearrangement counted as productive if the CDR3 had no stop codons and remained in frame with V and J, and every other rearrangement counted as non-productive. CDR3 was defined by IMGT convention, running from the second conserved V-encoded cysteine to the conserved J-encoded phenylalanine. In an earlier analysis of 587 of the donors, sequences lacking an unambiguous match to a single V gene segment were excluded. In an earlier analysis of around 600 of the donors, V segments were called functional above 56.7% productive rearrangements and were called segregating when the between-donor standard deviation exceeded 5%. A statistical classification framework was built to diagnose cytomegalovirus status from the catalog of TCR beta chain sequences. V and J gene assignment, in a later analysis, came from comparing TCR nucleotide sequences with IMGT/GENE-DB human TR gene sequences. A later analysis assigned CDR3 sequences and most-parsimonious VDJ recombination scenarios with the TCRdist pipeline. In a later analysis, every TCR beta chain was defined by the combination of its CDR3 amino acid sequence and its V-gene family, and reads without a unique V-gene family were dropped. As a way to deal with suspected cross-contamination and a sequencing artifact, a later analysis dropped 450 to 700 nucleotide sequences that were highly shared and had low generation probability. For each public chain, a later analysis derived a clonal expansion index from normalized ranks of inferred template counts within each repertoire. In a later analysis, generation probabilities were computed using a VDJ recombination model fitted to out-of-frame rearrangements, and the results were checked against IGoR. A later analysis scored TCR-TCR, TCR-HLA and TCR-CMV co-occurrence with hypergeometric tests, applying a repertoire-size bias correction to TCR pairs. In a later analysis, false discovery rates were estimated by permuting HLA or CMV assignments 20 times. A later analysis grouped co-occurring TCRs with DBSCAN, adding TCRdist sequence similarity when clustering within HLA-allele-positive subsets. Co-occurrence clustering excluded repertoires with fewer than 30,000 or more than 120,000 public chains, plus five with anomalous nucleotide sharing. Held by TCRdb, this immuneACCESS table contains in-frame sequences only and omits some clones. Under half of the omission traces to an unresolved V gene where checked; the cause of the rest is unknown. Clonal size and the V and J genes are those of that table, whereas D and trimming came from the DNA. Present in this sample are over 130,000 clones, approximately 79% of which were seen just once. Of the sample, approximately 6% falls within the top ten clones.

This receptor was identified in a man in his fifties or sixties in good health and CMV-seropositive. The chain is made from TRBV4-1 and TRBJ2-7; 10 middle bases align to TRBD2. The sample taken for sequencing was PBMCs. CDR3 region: CASSQISGRYLSYEQYF. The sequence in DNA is TGCGCCAGCAGCCAGATTAGCGGGAGGTACCTCTCCTACGAGCAGTACTTC.